The 17 T cell receptor beta chains listed next were all sequenced from one sample in a study of T cell changes during pregnancy in multiple sclerosis. Some clones are missing from TCRdb's copy, which holds only in-frame ones; the method was immunoSEQ multiplex PCR. The table shows more than 90,000 clones, with 91% occurring only once. Sequences were derived from peripheral blood, sampled in the second trimester of pregnancy. The receptors were gathered from a female donor with multiple sclerosis, enrolled in a pregnancy study.

The chain carries TRBV7-2 and TRBJ1-4; the D gene is possibly TRBD1 (5 bases). Germline assignment: CDR1 SGHTA and CDR2 FQGNSA. V lost 2 bases to trimming and J lost 10 bases, with 14 bases between them. The CDR3 extends over 14 amino acids. The CDR3 sequence: CASSLQGGSGKLFF. The CDR3 nucleotides read TGTGCCAGCAGCTTACAGGGAGGGAGCGGAAAACTGTTTTTT. Filled out from reference TRBV7-2 and TRBJ1-4, the complete variable domain reads GAGVSQSPSNKVTEKGKDVELRCDPISGHTALYWYRQSLGQGLEFLIYFQGNSAPDKSGLPSDRFSAERTGGSVSTLTIQRTQQEDSAVYLCASSLQGGSGKLFFGSGTQLSVL.

The chain carries TRBV2 and TRBJ2-1; TRBD2 matches at 7 bases. This CDR3 spans 15 amino acids. V lost 5 bases to trimming and J lost 7 bases; unmatched junction nucleotides: 11. CDR1 SNHLY and CDR2 FYNNEI come from the germline V gene. The CDR3 sequence: CASSLEGGSLNEQFF. The CDR3 nucleotides read TGTGCCAGCAGTCTGGAGGGAGGGTCCCTGAATGAGCAGTTCTTC.

V and J are TRBV28 and TRBJ2-1; 9 nucleotides align to TRBD2. The CDR3 loop spans 16 amino acids. V lost 5 bases, J lost 10 bases, and 15 bases stayed unmatched. The germline V gene has CDR1 MDHEN and CDR2 SYDVKM. The CDR3 is CASSTIGAGGPQEQFF. The CDR3 nucleotides read TGTGCCAGCAGTACGATCGGGGCGGGAGGGCCTCAGGAGCAGTTCTTC.

This clone showed up just once. The genes are TRBV28 and TRBJ1-1; D remains unclear. Germline V gene sequence: CDR1 MDHEN, CDR2 SYDVKM. The CDR3 sequence is 14 residues long. The V gene lost 2 bases and the J gene lost 0 bases, with 7 bases spanning the gap. The CDR3 DNA reads TGTGCCAGCAGTTTAATATCAGTGAACACTGAAGCTTTCTTT. Its translation: CASSLISVNTEAFF.

The V gene is TRBV27, the J gene TRBJ2-3; 8 bases match TRBD2. The CDR3 totals 17 residues. CDR1 and CDR2 from the germline V gene are MNHEY and SMNVEV (reference sequence). J was trimmed by 0 bases and V by 6 bases; bases with no gene match: 11. CDR3 protein: CASRHLTSATSTDTQYF. CDR3 nucleotides: TGTGCCAGCAGACACCTGACTAGCGCTACTAGCACAGATACGCAGTATTTT.

The rearrangement uses TRBV7-6 and TRBJ2-3, with 9 bases aligning to TRBD2. J was trimmed by 5 bases and V by 0 bases; bases with no gene match: 6. The CDR3 totals 16 residues. Germline CDR1 is SGHVS and CDR2 is FNYEAQ. The CDR3 DNA follows: TGTGCCAGCAGCTTAGCAGCACTAGCGGGTAAAGATACGCAGTATTTT. It encodes CASSLAALAGKDTQYF.

This sequence joins TRBV4-3 and TRBJ2-3; 8 bases match TRBD2. The CDR3 runs to 15 residues. Germline V gene lookup returns CDR1 LGHNA and CDR2 YSLEER. Trimming removed 0 bases from V and 6 bases from J; junction bases left unmatched: 5. The CDR3 region is CASSQEAGEYDTQYF. CDR3 bases: TGCGCCAGCAGCCAAGAAGCGGGAGAATATGATACGCAGTATTTT.

This chain uses TRBV6-5 with TRBJ1-2, with unresolved D. The V gene lost 0 bases and the J gene lost 0 bases, with 5 bases spanning the gap. Looked up from germline, CDR1 is MNHEY and CDR2 is SVGAGI. The CDR3 has 14 residues. CDR3 in DNA: TGTGCCAGCAGTTACTCGCCGGCTAACTATGGCTACACCTTC. It is translated as CASSYSPANYGYTF.

J is TRBJ2-7 and V is TRBV10-3; TRBD2 matches 12 bases. CDR1 ENHRY and CDR2 SYGVKD come from the germline V gene. This CDR3 is built from 16 residues. The trim removed 0 bases at V and 4 bases at J, leaving 4 bases unmatched. The CDR3 sequence: CAISESRTSGKYEQYF. In DNA, the CDR3 is TGTGCCATCAGTGAGTCGAGGACTAGCGGGAAGTACGAGCAGTACTTC.

The rearrangement links TRBV5-6 to TRBJ2-5; D remains ambiguous. CDR1 and CDR2 from the germline V gene are SGHDT and YYEEEE. This CDR3 region has 15 residues. V lost 0 bases and J 1 base, leaving 10 bases between the germline ends. The CDR3 reads CASSLGIGFQETQYF. DNA of the CDR3: TGTGCCAGCAGCTTGGGTATCGGGTTCCAAGAGACCCAGTACTTC. Supplemented by reference TRBV5-6 and TRBJ2-5, the full variable domain reads DAGVTQSPTHLIKTRGQQVTLRCSPKSGHDTVSWYQQALGQGPQFIFQYYEEEERQRGNFPDRFSGHQFPNYSSELNVNALLLGDSALYLCASSLGIGFQETQYFGPGTRLLVL.

The V gene is TRBV9, the J gene TRBJ2-1, with D unclear. CDR3 length equals 10 residues. Germline V lookup: CDR1 SGDLS, CDR2 YYNGEE. Trimming removed 7 bases from V and 6 bases from J, with 5 bases in between. CDR3 DNA: TGTGCCAGCTCGGGCAATGAGCAGTTCTTC. This sequence encodes CASSGNEQFF.

The gene calls are TRBV29-1 and TRBJ2-4, with 8 bases identical to TRBD1. The V gene's germline CDR1 is SQVTM and CDR2 ANQGSEA. The J segment lost 8 bases and the V segment lost 1 base, leaving 7 bases of the junction unmatched. The CDR3 loop spans 14 amino acids. The DNA for the CDR3 is TGCAGCGTTGAAGCCCCAGGGGGCCGGGACATTCAGTACTTC. This translates into CSVEAPGGRDIQYF.

The gene calls are TRBV21-1 and TRBJ2-7; TRBD1, as called in the table, went unchecked against the DNA. TRBV21-1 is noted as a pseudogene. This CDR3 is built from 14 residues. The CDR3 DNA is TGTGCCAGCAGCCAAATGGACAGGGGATACGAGCAGTACTTC. Its protein product is CASSQMDRGYEQYF.

V is TRBV5-4 and J is TRBJ2-6; a weak D match, TRBD1 (5 bases). V was pared by 3 bases and J by 12 bases, with 16 bases between. CDR3 length equals 14 residues. Per the germline V gene, CDR1 is SGHNT and CDR2 is YYREEE (reference sequence). DNA of the CDR3: TGTGCCAGCAGCTCCAAGACAGAGGTAGGCGTCCTGACTTTC. Encoded protein: CASSSKTEVGVLTF.

This clone was seen a handful of times. The V gene is TRBV19, the J gene TRBJ2-1; D may be TRBD2 (6 bases). Looked up from germline, CDR1 is LNHDA and CDR2 is SQIVND (reference sequence). The CDR3 runs 15 residues. Trimming cost V 4 bases and J 3 bases, with 13 bases left between them. In DNA form, the CDR3 reads TGTGCCAGTAGTAGTCGAGCGGGCATCTACAATGAGCAGTTCTTC. Translated, it gives CASSSRAGIYNEQFF.

V gene TRBV14 combines with J gene TRBJ2-7; 12 bases agree with TRBD1. Trimming at V came to 4 bases and at J to 6 bases, leaving 7 bases not matched to a gene. CDR3 length: 15 residues. Germline-derived CDR1 and CDR2 are SGHDN and FVKESK. The CDR3 here is CASSRLGQGAGEQYF. The CDR3 DNA follows: TGTGCCAGCAGCCGCCTGGGACAGGGGGCAGGCGAGCAGTACTTC.

The chain carries TRBV28 and TRBJ2-7, with 14 bases that match TRBD2. With V trimmed by 2 bases and J by 6 bases, 6 bases remained unmatched. Germline CDR1 MDHEN, CDR2 SYDVKM. The CDR3 is made up of 16 amino acids. This CDR3 is CASSLRLAGGIAEQYF. In DNA, the CDR3 is TGTGCCAGCAGTTTAAGACTAGCGGGAGGGATAGCCGAGCAGTACTTC.